This TCR beta chain was recorded in a study of vaccination effects on CD4 cells after COVID-19. Overall study context: Following the second dose by a median of 72 days, the post-vaccine samples were obtained.

This clone was picked up a small number of times. The antigen is undetermined. After expansion with viral peptide pools in the ViraFEST assay, antigen-specific CD4+ T cells were sequenced. Culture proceeded for roughly ten days, and CD4+ T cells were then isolated. Either the mRNA-1273 or the BNT162b2 vaccine was given to participants as two doses. The table came from immunoSEQ multiplex PCR; TCRdb's copy has only in-frame clones and leaves some out. The data contain approximately 70,000 clones, under 85% of them singletons. CDR1 is MGHDK and CDR2 is SYGVNS in the germline V gene. This CDR3 region has 13 residues. The V end lost 2 bases, the J end lost 0 bases, and 4 bases lay between the germline ends.

The sequencing here drew on CD4+ T cells from PBMCs cultured with HCoV-OC43 spike peptides, taken after COVID-19 vaccination. Described subset: HCoV-OC43 spike overlapping peptide pool stimulation. The chain couples TRBV25-1 to TRBJ1-2; D is uncertain. The sequence came from a human donor who received a COVID-19 vaccine. In DNA form, the CDR3 reads TGTGCCAGCAGTGAAGTCGCTAACTATGGCTACACCTTC. Translated, it gives CASSEVANYGYTF.